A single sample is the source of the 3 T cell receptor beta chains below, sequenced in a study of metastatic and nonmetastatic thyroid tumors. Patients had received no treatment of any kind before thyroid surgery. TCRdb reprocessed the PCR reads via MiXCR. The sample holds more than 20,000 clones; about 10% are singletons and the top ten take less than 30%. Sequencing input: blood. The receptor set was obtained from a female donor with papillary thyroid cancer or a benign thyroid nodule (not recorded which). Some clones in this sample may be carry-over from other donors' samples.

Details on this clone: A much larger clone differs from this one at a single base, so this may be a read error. CDR3 nucleotides: TGTGCCAGCAGCTTAAGCGGGGGAAGCCCCTACGAGCAGTACTTC. This translates into CASSLSGGSPYEQYF. The V call is TRBV7-2, the J call TRBJ2-7; 8 positions agree with TRBD2. Germline CDR1 and CDR2: SGHTA and FQGNSA. The V segment lost 2 bases and the J segment 2 bases; nucleotides outside the gene matches: 5. The CDR3 loop spans 15 amino acids.

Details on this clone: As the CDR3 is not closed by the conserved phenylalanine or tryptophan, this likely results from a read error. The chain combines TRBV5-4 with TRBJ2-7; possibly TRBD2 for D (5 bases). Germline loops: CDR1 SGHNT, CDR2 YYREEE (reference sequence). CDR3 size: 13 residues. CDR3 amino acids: CASNLGATYEQYL. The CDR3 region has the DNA TGTGCCAGCAACTTGGGAGCCACCTACGAGCAGTACCTC.

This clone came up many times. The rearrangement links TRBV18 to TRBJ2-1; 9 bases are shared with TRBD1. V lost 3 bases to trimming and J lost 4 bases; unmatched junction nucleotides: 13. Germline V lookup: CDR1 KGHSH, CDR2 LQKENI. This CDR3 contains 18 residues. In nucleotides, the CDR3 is TGTGCCAGCTCACCTAACGATCCCGGGACAGGGTCGTACAATGAGCAGTTCTTC. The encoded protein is CASSPNDPGTGSYNEQFF. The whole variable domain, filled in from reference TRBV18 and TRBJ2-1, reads NAGVMQNPRHLVRRRGQEARLRCSPMKGHSHVYWYRQLPEEGLKFMVYLQKENIIDESGMPKERFSAEFPKEGPSILRIQQVVRGDSAAYFCASSPNDPGTGSYNEQFFGPGTRLTVL.